This T cell receptor (beta chain) appears in the sequencing data of a study of breast tumors, draining lymph nodes, adjacent tissues. Germline values: CDR1 SQVTM, CDR2 ANQGSEA. The V and J ends lost 4 bases and 7 bases respectively, with 8 bases between them. The CDR3 consists of 11 residues. The lymph nodes were axillary draining lymph nodes from breast cancer patients. TCRdb processed the multiplex PCR reads anew with MiXCR; each CDR3 protein has one entry. The sample comprises some 230,000 distinct CDR3 sequences, about 34% of which are singletons, and about 3.9% rests with the top ten. This clonotype was recorded at least ten times.

This sequence was found in a female donor with breast cancer. Some clones in this sample may be carry-over from other donors' samples. The chain carries TRBV29-1 and TRBJ2-1; D remains ambiguous. Sequencing was performed on axillary lymph node tissue. CDR3 nucleotides: TGCAGCGTTGGAGAGAGAAATGAGCAGTTCTTC. Protein product: CSVGERNEQFF.